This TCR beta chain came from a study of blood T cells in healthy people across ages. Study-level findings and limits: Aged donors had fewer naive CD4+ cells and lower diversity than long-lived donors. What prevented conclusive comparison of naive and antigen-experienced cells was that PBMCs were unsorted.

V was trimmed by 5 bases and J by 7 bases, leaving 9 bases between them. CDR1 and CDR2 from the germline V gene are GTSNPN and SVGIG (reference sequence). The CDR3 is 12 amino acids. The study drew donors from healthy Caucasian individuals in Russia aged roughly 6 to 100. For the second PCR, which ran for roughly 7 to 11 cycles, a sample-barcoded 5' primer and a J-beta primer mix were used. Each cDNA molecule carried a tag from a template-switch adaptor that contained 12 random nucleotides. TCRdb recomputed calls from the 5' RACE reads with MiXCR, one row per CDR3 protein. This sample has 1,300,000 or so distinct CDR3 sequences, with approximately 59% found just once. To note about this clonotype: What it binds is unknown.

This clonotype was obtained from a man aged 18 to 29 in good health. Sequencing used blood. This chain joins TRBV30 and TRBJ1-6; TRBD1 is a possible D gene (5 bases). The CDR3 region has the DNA TGTGCCTGGGACAGAAGCAATTCACCCCTCCACTTT. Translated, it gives CAWDRSNSPLHF.